The entry that follows covers one TCR beta chain sequence. As yet, its antigen is unknown. This CDR3 is also generated by other DNA sequences in the sample. Each donor was nominally healthy when sampled (though unrecorded immune exposures were likely). This CDR3 has 15 amino acids. V lost 7 bases to trimming and J lost 1 base; unmatched junction nucleotides: 6. The germline CDR1 and CDR2 sequences are MDHEN and SYDVKM. The data are from a study of cytomegalovirus exposure and HLA in healthy donors. In the PCR, 60 Vbeta and 13 Jbeta primers were used. Sequenced by immunoSEQ multiplex PCR; TCRdb stores in-frame clones only, minus some. The data show 130,000 or so clones, about four fifths seen once. Points from the study as a whole: In vitro, three CMV-associated chains proved specific for CMV antigens. Being productive about 90% or about 30% of the time was typical of most TCR beta V segments in an earlier analysis.

This chain connects TRBV28 to TRBJ1-1; 10 bases match TRBD1. Sequencing was carried out using PBMCs. This receptor was identified in a man younger than 30 in good health and CMV-seropositive. The CDR3 region has the DNA TGTGCCAGCACCCGGACAGGGGGATCGAACACTGAAGCTTTCTTT. Translated, it gives CASTRTGGSNTEAFF.